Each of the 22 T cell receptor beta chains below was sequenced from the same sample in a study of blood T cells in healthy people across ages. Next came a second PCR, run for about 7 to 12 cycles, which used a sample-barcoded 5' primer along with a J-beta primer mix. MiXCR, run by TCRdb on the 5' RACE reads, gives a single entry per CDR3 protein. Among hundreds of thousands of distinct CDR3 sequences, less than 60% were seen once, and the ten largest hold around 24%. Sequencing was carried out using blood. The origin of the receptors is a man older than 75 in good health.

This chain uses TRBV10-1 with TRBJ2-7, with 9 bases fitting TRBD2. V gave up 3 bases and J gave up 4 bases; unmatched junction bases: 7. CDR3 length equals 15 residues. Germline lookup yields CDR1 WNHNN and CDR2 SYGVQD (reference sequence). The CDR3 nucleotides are TGCGCCAGCAGTGACCCGGCTAGCGGGGAGTACGAGCAGTACTTC. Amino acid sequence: CASSDPASGEYEQYF.

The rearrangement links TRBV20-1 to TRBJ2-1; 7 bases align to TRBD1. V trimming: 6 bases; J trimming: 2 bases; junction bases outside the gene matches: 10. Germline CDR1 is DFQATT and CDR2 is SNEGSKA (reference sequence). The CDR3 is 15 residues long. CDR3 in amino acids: CSALSGGAPYNEQFF. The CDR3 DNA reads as TGCAGTGCCCTATCAGGGGGAGCTCCCTACAATGAGCAGTTCTTC.

As DNA, the CDR3 is TGCGCCAGCAGTGAAGGAGACACCGACTACAATGAGCAGTTCTTC. It translates to CASSEGDTDYNEQFF. The chain recombines TRBV10-1 with TRBJ2-1; D is ambiguous. Looked up from germline, CDR1 is WNHNN and CDR2 is SYGVQD (reference sequence). This CDR3 is 15 amino acids long. V lost 3 bases and J 3 bases, leaving 12 bases between the germline ends.

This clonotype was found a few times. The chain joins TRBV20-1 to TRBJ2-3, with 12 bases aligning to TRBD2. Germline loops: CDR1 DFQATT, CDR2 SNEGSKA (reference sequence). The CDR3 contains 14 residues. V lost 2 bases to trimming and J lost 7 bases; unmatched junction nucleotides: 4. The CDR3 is CSARLAGGPHTQYF. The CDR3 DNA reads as TGCAGTGCTAGACTAGCGGGAGGGCCTCATACGCAGTATTTT.

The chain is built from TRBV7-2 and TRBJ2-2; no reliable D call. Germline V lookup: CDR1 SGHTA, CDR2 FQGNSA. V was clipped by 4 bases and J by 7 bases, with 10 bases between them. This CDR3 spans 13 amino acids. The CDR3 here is CASSWLPSGELFF. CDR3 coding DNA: TGTGCCAGCAGCTGGCTCCCTAGCGGGGAGCTGTTTTTT.

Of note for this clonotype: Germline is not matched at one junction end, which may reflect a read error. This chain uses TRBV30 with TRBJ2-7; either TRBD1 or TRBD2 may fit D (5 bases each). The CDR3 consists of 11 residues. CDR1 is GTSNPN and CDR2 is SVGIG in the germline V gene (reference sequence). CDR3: CAGSDRSKQYF. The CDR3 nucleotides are TGTGCCGGGAGTGACAGATCCAAGCAGTACTTC.

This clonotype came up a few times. CDR3 amino acids: CSAPPGRLSYNEQFF. The CDR3 coding sequence is TGCAGTGCTCCTCCGGGGAGATTATCCTACAATGAGCAGTTCTTC. The chain recombines TRBV20-1 with TRBJ2-1, with D tentatively TRBD2 (5 bases). The CDR3 totals 15 residues. Deletions cut 5 bases from V and 1 base from J, with 15 bases between. The germline V gene has CDR1 DFQATT and CDR2 SNEGSKA (reference sequence).

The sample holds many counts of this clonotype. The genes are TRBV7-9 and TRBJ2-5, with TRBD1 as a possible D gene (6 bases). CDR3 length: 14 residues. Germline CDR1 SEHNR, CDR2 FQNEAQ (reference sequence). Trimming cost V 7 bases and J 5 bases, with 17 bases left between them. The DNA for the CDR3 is TGTGCCAGCATCCTCGATCAGGGGACGGAGACCCAGTACTTC. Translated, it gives CASILDQGTETQYF.

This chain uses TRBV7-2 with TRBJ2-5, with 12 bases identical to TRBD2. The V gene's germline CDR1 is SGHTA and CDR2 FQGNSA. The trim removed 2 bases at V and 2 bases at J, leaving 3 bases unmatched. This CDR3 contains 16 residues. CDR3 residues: CASSLWTSGIQETQYF. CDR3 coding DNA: TGTGCCAGCAGCTTATGGACTAGCGGGATTCAAGAGACCCAGTACTTC.

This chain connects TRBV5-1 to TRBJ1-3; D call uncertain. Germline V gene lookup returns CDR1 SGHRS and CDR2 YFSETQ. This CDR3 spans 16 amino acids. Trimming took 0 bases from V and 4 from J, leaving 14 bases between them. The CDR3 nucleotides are TGCGCCAGCAGCTTGGCTGGGATCGGGTCCGGAAACACCATATATTTT. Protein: CASSLAGIGSGNTIYF.

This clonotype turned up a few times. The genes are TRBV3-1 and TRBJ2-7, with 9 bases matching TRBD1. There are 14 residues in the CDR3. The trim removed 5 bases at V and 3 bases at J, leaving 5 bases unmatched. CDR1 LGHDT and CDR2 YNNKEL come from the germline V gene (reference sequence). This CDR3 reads CASSGTGRRYEQYF. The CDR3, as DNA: TGTGCCAGCAGCGGGACAGGGAGGCGCTACGAGCAGTACTTC.

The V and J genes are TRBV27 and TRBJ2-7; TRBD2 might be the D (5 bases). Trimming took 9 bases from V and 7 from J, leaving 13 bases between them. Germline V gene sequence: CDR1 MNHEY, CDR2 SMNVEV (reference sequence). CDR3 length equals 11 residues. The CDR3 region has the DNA TGTGCCAGGACGGGGAGTCTGGAGCAGTACTTC. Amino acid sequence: CARTGSLEQYF.

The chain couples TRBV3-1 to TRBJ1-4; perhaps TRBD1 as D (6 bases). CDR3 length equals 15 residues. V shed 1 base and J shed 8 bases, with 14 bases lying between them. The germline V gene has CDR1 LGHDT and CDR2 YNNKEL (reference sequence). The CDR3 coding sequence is TGTGCCAGCAGCCAAGGGCCGGCAGGGGACGAAAAACTGTTTTTT. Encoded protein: CASSQGPAGDEKLFF.

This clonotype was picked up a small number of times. This CDR3 reads CARGETQYF. The CDR3 DNA follows: TGTGCCAGGGGGGAGACCCAGTACTTC. V is TRBV2 and J is TRBJ2-5; D gene ambiguous. V was shortened by 9 bases and J by 5 bases, with 4 bases between the two germline ends. Germline CDR1 is SNHLY and CDR2 is FYNNEI. The CDR3 extends over 9 amino acids.

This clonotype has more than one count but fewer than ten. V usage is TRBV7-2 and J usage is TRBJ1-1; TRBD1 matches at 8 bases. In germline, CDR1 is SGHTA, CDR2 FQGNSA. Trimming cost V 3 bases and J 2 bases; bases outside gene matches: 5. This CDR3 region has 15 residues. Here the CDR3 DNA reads TGTGCCAGCAGCTTCGACAGGGGAGGAAACACTGAAGCTTTCTTT. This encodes CASSFDRGGNTEAFF.

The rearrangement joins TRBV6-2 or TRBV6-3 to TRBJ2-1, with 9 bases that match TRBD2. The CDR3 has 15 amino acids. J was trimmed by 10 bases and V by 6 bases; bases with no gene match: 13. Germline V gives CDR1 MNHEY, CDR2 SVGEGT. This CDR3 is CASRSSGSQSSEQFF. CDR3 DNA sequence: TGTGCCAGCAGAAGTAGCGGGAGTCAGTCGAGCGAGCAGTTCTTC.

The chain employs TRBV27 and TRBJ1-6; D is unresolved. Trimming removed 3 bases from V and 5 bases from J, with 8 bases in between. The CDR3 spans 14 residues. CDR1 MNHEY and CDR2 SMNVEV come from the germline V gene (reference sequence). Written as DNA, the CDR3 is TGTGCCAGCAGTTTGGTGGCGAATAATTCACCCCTCCACTTT. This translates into CASSLVANNSPLHF.

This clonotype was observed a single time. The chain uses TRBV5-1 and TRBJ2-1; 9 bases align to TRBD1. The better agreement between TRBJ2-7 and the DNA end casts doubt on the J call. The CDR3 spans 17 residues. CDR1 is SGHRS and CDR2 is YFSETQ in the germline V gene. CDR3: CASSPGRGTGYNNEQYF. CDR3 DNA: TGCGCCAGCAGCCCAGGACGTGGGACAGGGTATAACAATGAGCAGTACTTC.

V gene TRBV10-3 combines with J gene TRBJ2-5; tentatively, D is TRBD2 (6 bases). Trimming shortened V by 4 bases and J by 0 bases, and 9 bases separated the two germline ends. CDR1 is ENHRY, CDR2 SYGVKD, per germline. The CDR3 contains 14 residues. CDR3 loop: CAISAGTDQETQYF. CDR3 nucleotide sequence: TGTGCCATCAGTGCCGGGACTGACCAAGAGACCCAGTACTTC.

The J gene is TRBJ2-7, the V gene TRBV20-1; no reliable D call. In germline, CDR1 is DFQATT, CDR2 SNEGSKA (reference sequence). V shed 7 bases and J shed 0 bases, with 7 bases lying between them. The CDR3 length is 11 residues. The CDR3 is CSVLHSYEQYF. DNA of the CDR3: TGCAGTGTCCTCCACTCCTACGAGCAGTACTTC.

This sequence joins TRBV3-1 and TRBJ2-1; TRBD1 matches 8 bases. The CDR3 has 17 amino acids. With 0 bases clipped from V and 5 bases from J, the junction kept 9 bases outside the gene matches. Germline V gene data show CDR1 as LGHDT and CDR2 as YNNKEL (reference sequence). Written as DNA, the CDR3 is TGTGCCAGCAGCCAAGATCTGGGGAGACAGGGGCACAATGAGCAGTTCTTC. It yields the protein CASSQDLGRQGHNEQFF.

CDR3 in amino acids: CSATSGTGITDTQYF. DNA for the CDR3: TGCAGCGCTACCTCCGGGACAGGAATCACAGATACGCAGTATTTT. The V call is TRBV29-1, the J call TRBJ2-3; TRBD1 agrees at 8 bases. Germline trimming cut 7 bases from V and 2 bases from J; bases unmatched to any gene: 11. This CDR3 has 15 residues. Germline V lookup: CDR1 SQVTM, CDR2 ANQGSEA.